Sequencing of this TCR beta chain was carried out in a study of regulatory T cells in long-lasting Graves disease. Looking at the study overall: Over 5 years of antithyroid drugs plus positive TSH receptor antibodies defined persistent Graves' disease. Whole-study findings and limits: Newly diagnosed patients shared about 950 public clonotypes; persistent patients shared approximately 2,700.

Relying on iRepertoire HTBI primers and Arm-PCR of CDR3 regions, the team built TCR beta libraries. The authors' processing: About 60 TRBV and roughly 15 TRBJ segments were identified across samples. Each CDR3 protein gets one entry after TCRdb re-called the multiplex PCR reads with MiXCR. In this record, the V and J calls reflect TCRdb's handling and not the investigators' own analysis. The sample includes 300,000 to 400,000 distinct CDR3 sequences, around 20% of them seen just once. The CDR3 spans 13 residues. Trimming took 6 bases from V and 2 from J, leaving 10 bases between them. Germline CDR1 and CDR2: MGHRA and YSYEKL. Points on this clonotype: The antigen remains undetermined.

Time point denoted: persistent/refractory GD, antithyroid drugs over 5 years with positive TRAb. The TCR library was made from RNA that had been extracted from PBMCs in TRIzol. The specimen was peripheral blood mononuclear cells (PBMCs), collected when the disease was refractory, from a patient treated with antithyroid drugs. This receptor was obtained from a female donor with Graves disease. The rearrangement uses TRBV4-1 and TRBJ2-5; D gene unclear. CDR3 in DNA: TGCGCCAGCAGTTCAACCCATCAAGAGACCCAGTACTTC. The encoded protein is CASSSTHQETQYF.